The present T cell receptor beta chain was sequenced within a study of control samples from healthy donors and cancer patients. J lost 7 bases, V lost 6 bases, and 6 bases had no gene match. This CDR3 is built from 13 residues. Sequencing was performed with immunoSEQ multiplex PCR; in TCRdb, only in-frame clones are kept and a portion is missing. The table includes about 98,000 clones, approximately 78% detected once. The chain links TRBV12-3 or TRBV12-4 to TRBJ1-2, with 9 bases matching TRBD1. Sequencing was done on a sample of blood. The receptor comes from a man aged 60 to 75 in good health. The CDR3 spells CASRLTGGSGYTF. CDR3 nucleotides: TGTGCCAGCAGACTAACAGGGGGCTCTGGCTACACCTTC.